One TCR beta chain is described in this entry. This entry comes from a study of blood T cell repertoires in COVID-19. At the level of the study: Specimens from acute and convalescent COVID-19 originated in the United States, Italy and Spain. PBMCs, B-cell-depleted T cells, or T cells provided the cDNA or gDNA that made up the material.

Original data processing: Estimation of nucleated cell counts relied on the amplification of reference gene primers. Here immunoSEQ multiplex PCR was the method, and the copy in TCRdb shows in-frame clones only, minus some. D and trimming were read from the DNA, whereas the V and J calls and clone size are those reported in that table. The sample lists 150,000 to 200,000 clones, roughly 86% occurring once. The sequence derives from a woman of 80 years or more in a cohort sampled during active or convalescent COVID-19. Sequenced: peripheral blood.

CDR3: CASSPLAGRSTDTQYF. The CDR3 DNA sequence: TGCGCCAGCAGCCCTTTAGCGGGAAGGAGCACAGATACGCAGTATTTT. The chain recombines TRBV5-1 with TRBJ2-3, with 8 nucleotides matching TRBD2. The germline V gene has CDR1 SGHRS and CDR2 YFSETQ. With V trimmed by 4 bases and J by 0 bases, 7 bases remained unmatched. This CDR3 has 16 amino acids.